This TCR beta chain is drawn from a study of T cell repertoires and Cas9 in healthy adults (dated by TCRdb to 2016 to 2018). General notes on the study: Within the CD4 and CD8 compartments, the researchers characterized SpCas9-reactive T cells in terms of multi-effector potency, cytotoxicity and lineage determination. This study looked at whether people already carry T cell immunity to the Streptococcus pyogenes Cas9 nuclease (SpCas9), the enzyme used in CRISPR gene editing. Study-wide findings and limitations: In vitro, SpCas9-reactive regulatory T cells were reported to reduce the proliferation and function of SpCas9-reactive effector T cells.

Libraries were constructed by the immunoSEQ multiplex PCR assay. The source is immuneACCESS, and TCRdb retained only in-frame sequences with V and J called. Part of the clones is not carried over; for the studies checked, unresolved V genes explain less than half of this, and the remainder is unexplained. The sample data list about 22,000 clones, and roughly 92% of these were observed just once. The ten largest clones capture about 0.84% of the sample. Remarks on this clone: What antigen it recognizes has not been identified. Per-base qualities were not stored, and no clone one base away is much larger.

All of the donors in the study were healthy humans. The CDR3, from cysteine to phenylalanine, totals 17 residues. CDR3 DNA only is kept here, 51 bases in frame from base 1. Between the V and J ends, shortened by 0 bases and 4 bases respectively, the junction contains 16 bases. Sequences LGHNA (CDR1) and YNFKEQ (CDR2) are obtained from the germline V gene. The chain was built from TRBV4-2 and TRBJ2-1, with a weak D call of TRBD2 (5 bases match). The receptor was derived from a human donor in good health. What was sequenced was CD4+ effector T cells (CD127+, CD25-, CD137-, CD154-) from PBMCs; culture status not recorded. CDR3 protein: CASSQDLAGSLYNEQFF. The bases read TGTGCCAGCAGCCAAGATTTGGCGGGTTCCTTATACAATGAGCAGTTCTTC.